One sample yielded the 7 T cell receptor beta chains listed below, sequenced in a study of blood T cell repertoires in COVID-19. Sequencing was performed with immunoSEQ multiplex PCR; in TCRdb, only in-frame clones are kept and a portion is missing. The data hold roughly 390,000 clones, with 80% to 90% observed a single time. The sample consisted of peripheral blood. All receptors come from a woman in her thirties with COVID-19, enrolled during active disease.

The chain recombines TRBV2 with TRBJ2-5, with D tentatively TRBD2 (6 bases). V shed 6 bases and J shed 5 bases, with 13 bases lying between them. Germline CDR1 and CDR2: SNHLY and FYNNEI. The CDR3 covers 13 residues. The CDR3 sequence is CASSSGVGETQYF. Written as DNA, the CDR3 is TGTGCCAGCAGCTCGGGGGTCGGGGAGACCCAGTACTTC.

The CDR3 loop is CASSQVGGLTDTQYF. The CDR3, as DNA: TGCGCCAGCAGCCAAGTGGGGGGGCTCACAGATACGCAGTATTTT. The rearrangement links TRBV4-1 to TRBJ2-3; possibly TRBD2 for D (7 bases). The CDR3 spans 15 residues. The ends were cut back, 1 base at V and 2 bases at J, with 10 bases in the middle. Per germline, CDR1 MGHRA and CDR2 YSYEKL.

The chain links TRBV24-1 to TRBJ1-2; TRBD1 matches at 7 bases. Trimming at V came to 0 bases and at J to 1 base, leaving 1 base not matched to a gene. CDR1 is KGHDR and CDR2 is SFDVKD in the germline V gene. CDR3 length: 15 amino acids. CDR3 bases: TGTGCCACCAGTGATTTGAGACAGGGTAACTATGGCTACACCTTC. Protein: CATSDLRQGNYGYTF.

V and J are TRBV5-6 and TRBJ2-7; D remains ambiguous. Trimming pared 0 bases from V and 1 base from J, leaving 5 bases between. The CDR3 is 13 residues long. CDR1 and CDR2 (germline): SGHDT, YYEEEE. CDR3 amino acids: CASSLAFSYEQYF. In DNA form, the CDR3 reads TGTGCCAGCAGCTTGGCGTTTTCCTACGAGCAGTACTTC. Complete variable domain (other parts from reference TRBV5-6 and TRBJ2-7): DAGVTQSPTHLIKTRGQQVTLRCSPKSGHDTVSWYQQALGQGPQFIFQYYEEEERQRGNFPDRFSGHQFPNYSSELNVNALLLGDSALYLCASSLAFSYEQYFGPGTRLTVT.

This clone has a handful of counts. The rearrangement uses TRBV7-2 and TRBJ2-7; TRBD2 matches at 7 bases. Germline CDR1 is SGHTA and CDR2 is FQGNSA. V shed 1 base, J shed 4 bases, and the junction held 10 bases outside the gene matches. CDR3 length: 16 amino acids. CDR3 sequence reads: CASSLDAAGVGYEQYF. The CDR3 DNA follows: TGTGCCAGCAGCTTAGACGCCGCGGGAGTCGGGTACGAGCAGTACTTC. Together with reference TRBV7-2 and TRBJ2-7, the CDR3 gives the full variable domain: GAGVSQSPSNKVTEKGKDVELRCDPISGHTALYWYRQSLGQGLEFLIYFQGNSAPDKSGLPSDRFSAERTGGSVSTLTIQRTQQEDSAVYLCASSLDAAGVGYEQYFGPGTRLTVT.

This sequence joins TRBV28 and TRBJ1-2; D is undetermined. Germline V lookup: CDR1 MDHEN, CDR2 SYDVKM. This CDR3 is 12 amino acids long. Trimming took 6 bases from V and 1 from J, leaving 6 bases between them. The CDR3 sequence: CASSPRNYGYTF. Here the CDR3 DNA reads TGTGCCAGCAGCCCGCGTAACTATGGCTACACCTTC.

The chain couples TRBV6-5 to TRBJ1-2, with TRBD1 matching 9 bases. Per the germline V gene, CDR1 is MNHEY and CDR2 is SVGAGI. CDR3 length equals 13 residues. V lost 6 bases, J lost 8 bases, and 7 bases stayed unmatched. The CDR3 loop is CASRDRGREGYTF. In DNA, the CDR3 is TGTGCCAGCAGAGACAGGGGGAGGGAAGGCTACACCTTC.